The clone carrying this T cell receptor beta chain was detected a few times. The antigen is undetermined. Uncontrolled infection, other autoimmune disease, pregnancy or lactation excluded patients. An approximately 10 ml volume of fresh peripheral blood provided the PBMCs. What was amplified from RNA transcripts were TCR beta CDR3 regions. The HTBI set primed first-round TCR CDR3 RT-PCR. TCRdb analysed the multiplex PCR reads with MiXCR anew, one entry per CDR3 protein. The sample lists hundreds of thousands of distinct CDR3 sequences, roughly 20% occurring once. This sample was taken from a study of T cells in Graves' hyperthyroidism and ophthalmopathy. Study results and caveats: A median around 6.4 months before onset, the model predicted ophthalmopathy.

The germline V gene encodes CDR1 LNHDA and CDR2 SQIVND (reference sequence). This CDR3 contains 13 residues. V lost 5 bases to trimming and J lost 9 bases, with 14 bases between them. The source of this sequence is a man aged 25-45 years with Graves' ophthalmopathy. The rearrangement links TRBV19 to TRBJ2-1; D is undetermined. The sequenced material came from blood. The CDR3 DNA is TGTGCCAGTAGTTATTACTCCCAGACTGAGCAGTTCTTC. Its translation is CASSYYSQTEQFF.